These T cell receptor beta chains were read from a single sample in a study of blood T cell repertoires in COVID-19. Assay used: immunoSEQ multiplex PCR; TCRdb lists only in-frame clones, some missing. The sample yields about 180,000 clones, around 83% seen once. The sequenced sample consisted of peripheral blood. These receptors came from a human donor in a cohort sampled during active COVID-19. The CDR3 runs from the conserved cysteine through the conserved F or W. Each record gives: J gene, clone size, V gene, D gene, CDR3 protein, CDR3 DNA. The D gene is left open where the match is weak. A row's size may be missing; if present it is once, few, many or a size class.

J gene: TRBJ2-7
clone size: NA
V gene: TRBV13
D gene: NA
CDR3 protein: CASSLGRGYEQYF
CDR3 DNA: TGTGCCAGCAGCTTAGGCCGGGGCTACGAGCAGTACTTC

J gene: TRBJ1-1
clone size: NA
V gene: TRBV27
D gene: NA
CDR3 protein: CASSELGAEAFF
CDR3 DNA: TGTGCCAGCTCCGAACTAGGCGCTGAAGCTTTCTTT

J gene: TRBJ1-1
clone size: NA
V gene: TRBV21-1
D gene: NA
CDR3 protein: CASSMGSGQMNTEAFF
CDR3 DNA: TGTGCCAGCAGCATGGGGTCAGGGCAAATGAACACTGAAGCTTTCTTT

J gene: TRBJ2-1
clone size: NA
V gene: TRBV27
D gene: TRBD2
CDR3 protein: CASSLPPTSGSSYNEQFF
CDR3 DNA: TGTGCCAGCAGTTTACCTCCTACTAGCGGGAGCTCCTACAATGAGCAGTTCTTC

J gene: TRBJ2-7
clone size: NA
V gene: TRBV29-1
D gene: TRBD2
CDR3 protein: CSVLTSGIEQYF
CDR3 DNA: TGCAGCGTTCTTACTAGCGGGATCGAGCAGTACTTC

J gene: TRBJ2-7
clone size: NA
V gene: TRBV29-1
D gene: TRBD2
CDR3 protein: CSVFGLAGTREQYF
CDR3 DNA: TGCAGCGTTTTCGGACTAGCGGGGACCCGCGAGCAGTACTTC

J gene: TRBJ1-4
clone size: once
V gene: TRBV14
D gene: TRBD1
CDR3 protein: CASIPDRDLVTNEKLFF
CDR3 DNA: TGTGCCAGCATCCCGGACAGGGATTTAGTAACTAATGAAAAACTGTTTTTT

J gene: TRBJ1-1
clone size: NA
V gene: TRBV11-2
D gene: TRBD1
CDR3 protein: CASSSRTGGTEAFF
CDR3 DNA: TGTGCCAGCAGCTCCCGGACAGGGGGGACTGAAGCTTTCTTT

J gene: TRBJ2-1
clone size: NA
V gene: TRBV2
D gene: NA
CDR3 protein: CATRFGASEDEQFF
CDR3 DNA: TGTGCCACCCGGTTCGGGGCTAGCGAAGATGAGCAGTTCTTC

J gene: TRBJ1-5
clone size: NA
V gene: TRBV7-2
D gene: NA
CDR3 protein: CASSGWAGGNQPQHF
CDR3 DNA: TGTGCCAGCAGCGGGTGGGCAGGGGGCAATCAGCCCCAGCATTTT

J gene: TRBJ1-1
clone size: NA
V gene: TRBV7-9
D gene: NA
CDR3 protein: CASSFWRETNTEAFF
CDR3 DNA: TGTGCCAGCAGCTTTTGGAGAGAGACGAACACTGAAGCTTTCTTT

J gene: TRBJ2-7
clone size: once
V gene: TRBV19
D gene: TRBD1
CDR3 protein: CASSDSLGQGHEQYF
CDR3 DNA: TGTGCCAGTAGTGACTCCCTTGGACAGGGGCACGAGCAGTACTTC

J gene: TRBJ2-5
clone size: NA
V gene: TRBV5-1
D gene: NA
CDR3 protein: CASSLGVQETQYF
CDR3 DNA: TGCGCCAGCAGCTTGGGCGTTCAAGAGACCCAGTACTTC

J gene: TRBJ1-1
clone size: NA
V gene: TRBV19
D gene: NA
CDR3 protein: CASSRRDEAFF
CDR3 DNA: TGTGCCAGTAGTCGGCGGGATGAAGCTTTCTTT

J gene: TRBJ2-2
clone size: NA
V gene: TRBV6-5
D gene: TRBD2
CDR3 protein: CASSYRGANTGELFF
CDR3 DNA: TGTGCCAGCAGTTACCGGGGGGCGAACACCGGGGAGCTGTTTTTT

J gene: TRBJ2-2
clone size: NA
V gene: TRBV7-3
D gene: TRBD2
CDR3 protein: CASRKLAGGTGELFF
CDR3 DNA: TGTGCCAGCAGAAAACTAGCGGGAGGGACCGGGGAGCTGTTTTTT

J gene: TRBJ2-2
clone size: NA
V gene: TRBV3-1/TRBV3-2
D gene: TRBD2
CDR3 protein: CASSQKRGGNTGELFF
CDR3 DNA: TGTGCCAGCAGCCAAAAGCGGGGGGGTAACACCGGGGAGCTGTTTTTT

J gene: TRBJ2-7
clone size: NA
V gene: TRBV6-5
D gene: TRBD1
CDR3 protein: CASRSGQGFYEQYF
CDR3 DNA: TGTGCCAGCAGATCTGGACAGGGATTCTACGAGCAGTACTTC

J gene: TRBJ2-3
clone size: NA
V gene: TRBV7-3
D gene: TRBD1
CDR3 protein: CASSLGTGVTDTQYF
CDR3 DNA: TGTGCCAGCAGCTTAGGGACAGGGGTGACAGATACGCAGTATTTT

J gene: TRBJ2-1
clone size: NA
V gene: TRBV3-1/TRBV3-2
D gene: NA
CDR3 protein: CASTFGGFEQFF
CDR3 DNA: TGTGCCAGCACTTTCGGGGGTTTTGAGCAGTTCTTC

J gene: TRBJ1-1
clone size: NA
V gene: TRBV2
D gene: NA
CDR3 protein: CASLEWGGSNTEAFF
CDR3 DNA: TGTGCCAGCCTCGAGTGGGGGGGGTCGAACACTGAAGCTTTCTTT

J gene: TRBJ2-7
clone size: NA
V gene: TRBV6-6
D gene: TRBD1
CDR3 protein: CASKVGTGRYEQYF
CDR3 DNA: TGTGCCAGCAAGGTTGGGACAGGGAGGTACGAGCAGTACTTC

J gene: TRBJ2-1
clone size: NA
V gene: TRBV28
D gene: NA
CDR3 protein: CASSLSQGPGEQFF
CDR3 DNA: TGTGCCAGCAGTCTCTCACAGGGCCCGGGTGAGCAGTTCTTC

J gene: TRBJ2-5
clone size: NA
V gene: TRBV4-2
D gene: TRBD2
CDR3 protein: CASSRTSDQETQYF
CDR3 DNA: TGTGCCAGCAGCCGCACTAGCGACCAAGAGACCCAGTACTTC

J gene: TRBJ2-1
clone size: few
V gene: TRBV29-1
D gene: NA
CDR3 protein: CSVGAGPGKFF
CDR3 DNA: TGCAGCGTTGGCGCGGGGCCGGGGAAGTTCTTC

J gene: TRBJ2-5
clone size: NA
V gene: TRBV4-1
D gene: TRBD2
CDR3 protein: CASSQISGALGETQYF
CDR3 DNA: TGCGCCAGCAGCCAAATTAGCGGGGCCCTGGGAGAGACCCAGTACTTC

J gene: TRBJ1-2
clone size: NA
V gene: TRBV28
D gene: NA
CDR3 protein: CASSFSGSRTYGYTF
CDR3 DNA: TGTGCCAGCAGTTTTTCAGGGTCCCGAACCTATGGCTACACCTTC

J gene: TRBJ2-7
clone size: NA
V gene: TRBV27
D gene: NA
CDR3 protein: CASSARGSYEQYF
CDR3 DNA: TGTGCCAGCAGCGCCAGGGGCTCCTACGAGCAGTACTTC

J gene: TRBJ1-2
clone size: NA
V gene: TRBV7-2
D gene: TRBD1
CDR3 protein: CASSFWDRNYGYTF
CDR3 DNA: TGTGCCAGCAGCTTCTGGGACAGAAACTATGGCTACACCTTC

J gene: TRBJ2-7
clone size: NA
V gene: TRBV19
D gene: TRBD2
CDR3 protein: CASTPTSGRALFDEQYF
CDR3 DNA: TGTGCCAGTACTCCGACTAGCGGGAGGGCCCTCTTCGACGAGCAGTACTTC

J gene: TRBJ2-7
clone size: NA
V gene: TRBV19
D gene: TRBD1
CDR3 protein: CASSIDRAYEQYF
CDR3 DNA: TGTGCCAGTAGTATCGACAGGGCTTACGAGCAGTACTTC

J gene: TRBJ1-4
clone size: NA
V gene: TRBV6-2/TRBV6-3
D gene: TRBD1
CDR3 protein: CASSTSERGLTTNEKLFF
CDR3 DNA: TGTGCCAGCAGTACCTCCGAGAGGGGGCTTACAACTAATGAAAAACTGTTTTTT

J gene: TRBJ1-4
clone size: NA
V gene: TRBV7-3
D gene: NA
CDR3 protein: CASSPSGAGEKLFF
CDR3 DNA: TGTGCCAGCAGCCCCTCAGGGGCGGGTGAAAAACTGTTTTTT

J gene: TRBJ1-3
clone size: NA
V gene: TRBV11-2
D gene: NA
CDR3 protein: CASSLGQSQGNTIYF
CDR3 DNA: TGTGCCAGCAGCTTAGGACAGAGCCAAGGAAACACCATATATTTT

J gene: TRBJ2-5
clone size: NA
V gene: TRBV24-1
D gene: TRBD1
CDR3 protein: CATSDLPLNTGDSGETQYF
CDR3 DNA: TGTGCCACCAGTGATTTGCCCCTGAATACAGGGGACAGCGGAGAGACCCAGTACTTC

J gene: TRBJ2-1
clone size: NA
V gene: TRBV10-2
D gene: NA
CDR3 protein: CASSWGGGNEQFF
CDR3 DNA: TGCGCCAGCAGTTGGGGAGGGGGGAATGAGCAGTTCTTC

J gene: TRBJ1-2
clone size: NA
V gene: TRBV6-2/TRBV6-3
D gene: TRBD1
CDR3 protein: CASSRTGISGYTF
CDR3 DNA: TGTGCCAGCAGCCGGACAGGGATAAGTGGCTACACCTTC

J gene: TRBJ1-5
clone size: NA
V gene: TRBV19
D gene: NA
CDR3 protein: CASSIRVKGNGRGQPQHF
CDR3 DNA: TGTGCCAGTAGTATCAGAGTAAAGGGCAACGGCCGGGGTCAGCCCCAGCATTTT

J gene: TRBJ2-3
clone size: once
V gene: TRBV29-1
D gene: NA
CDR3 protein: CSVEGASTDTQYF
CDR3 DNA: TGCAGCGTTGAAGGAGCTAGCACAGATACGCAGTATTTT

J gene: TRBJ1-1
clone size: once
V gene: TRBV11-1
D gene: TRBD1
CDR3 protein: CASSYRGRTEAFF
CDR3 DNA: TGTGCCAGCAGCTACAGGGGGCGGACTGAAGCTTTCTTT

J gene: TRBJ2-7
clone size: NA
V gene: TRBV11-2
D gene: TRBD2
CDR3 protein: CASSLDSAGGGFYEQYF
CDR3 DNA: TGTGCCAGCAGCTTAGATTCAGCGGGAGGGGGATTCTACGAGCAGTACTTC

J gene: TRBJ2-7
clone size: NA
V gene: TRBV27
D gene: NA
CDR3 protein: CASSLLQGTYEQYF
CDR3 DNA: TGTGCCAGCAGTTTGCTACAGGGAACCTACGAGCAGTACTTC

J gene: TRBJ2-7
clone size: NA
V gene: TRBV6-2/TRBV6-3
D gene: NA
CDR3 protein: CASSSRAISYEQYF
CDR3 DNA: TGTGCCAGCAGTTCCAGGGCCATCTCCTACGAGCAGTACTTC

J gene: TRBJ1-5
clone size: NA
V gene: TRBV23-1
D gene: NA
CDR3 protein: CASSQGAGGNQPQHF
CDR3 DNA: TGCGCCAGCAGTCAGGGGGCAGGGGGCAATCAGCCCCAGCATTTT

J gene: TRBJ1-5
clone size: NA
V gene: TRBV4-1
D gene: TRBD1
CDR3 protein: CASSQEGTGGNQPQHF
CDR3 DNA: TGCGCCAGCAGCCAAGAGGGCACAGGGGGTAATCAGCCCCAGCATTTT

J gene: TRBJ2-1
clone size: NA
V gene: TRBV28
D gene: TRBD2
CDR3 protein: CASTQTSGRSYEQFF
CDR3 DNA: TGTGCCAGCACCCAGACTAGCGGGAGAAGCTATGAGCAGTTCTTC

J gene: TRBJ1-3
clone size: NA
V gene: TRBV13
D gene: TRBD1
CDR3 protein: CASSLSRGQGPGNTIYF
CDR3 DNA: TGTGCCAGCAGCTTATCACGGGGACAGGGGCCAGGAAACACCATATATTTT

J gene: TRBJ1-2
clone size: once
V gene: TRBV6-5
D gene: TRBD1
CDR3 protein: CASSYGTGSYGYTF
CDR3 DNA: TGTGCCAGCAGTTACGGGACAGGGAGTTATGGCTACACCTTC

J gene: TRBJ2-2
clone size: NA
V gene: TRBV7-3
D gene: NA
CDR3 protein: CASSTFPSYRAEDTGELFF
CDR3 DNA: TGTGCCAGCAGCACTTTCCCAAGTTACAGGGCGGAGGACACCGGGGAGCTGTTTTTT

J gene: TRBJ2-7
clone size: NA
V gene: TRBV18
D gene: TRBD1
CDR3 protein: CASSPRQGSGEQYF
CDR3 DNA: TGTGCCAGCTCACCAAGACAGGGTTCGGGGGAGCAGTACTTC

J gene: TRBJ2-7
clone size: NA
V gene: TRBV13
D gene: TRBD1
CDR3 protein: CASSVALDRGLEQYF
CDR3 DNA: TGTGCCAGCAGTGTAGCCCTGGACAGGGGGTTGGAGCAGTACTTC

J gene: TRBJ1-2
clone size: NA
V gene: TRBV5-8
D gene: TRBD1
CDR3 protein: CASSLGQGHYGYTF
CDR3 DNA: TGTGCCAGCAGCTTGGGACAGGGTCACTATGGCTACACCTTC

J gene: TRBJ2-7
clone size: NA
V gene: TRBV28
D gene: NA
CDR3 protein: CASSPNRGGGEQYF
CDR3 DNA: TGTGCCAGCAGTCCGAACAGGGGGGGAGGGGAGCAGTACTTC

J gene: TRBJ1-2
clone size: NA
V gene: TRBV18
D gene: TRBD1
CDR3 protein: CASSRGQGAYGYTF
CDR3 DNA: TGTGCCAGCTCTCGGGGACAGGGGGCTTATGGCTACACCTTC

J gene: TRBJ2-3
clone size: once
V gene: TRBV5-1
D gene: TRBD1
CDR3 protein: CASSLTGASTDTQYF
CDR3 DNA: TGCGCCAGCAGCTTGACAGGGGCGAGCACAGATACGCAGTATTTT

J gene: TRBJ2-2
clone size: NA
V gene: TRBV10-3
D gene: TRBD2
CDR3 protein: CAISGGTINTGELFF
CDR3 DNA: TGTGCCATCAGTGGCGGGACTATAAACACCGGGGAGCTGTTTTTT

J gene: TRBJ2-7
clone size: NA
V gene: TRBV4-2
D gene: TRBD2
CDR3 protein: CASSQDGSGGAYEQYF
CDR3 DNA: TGTGCCAGCAGCCAAGATGGGAGCGGGGGGGCCTACGAGCAGTACTTC